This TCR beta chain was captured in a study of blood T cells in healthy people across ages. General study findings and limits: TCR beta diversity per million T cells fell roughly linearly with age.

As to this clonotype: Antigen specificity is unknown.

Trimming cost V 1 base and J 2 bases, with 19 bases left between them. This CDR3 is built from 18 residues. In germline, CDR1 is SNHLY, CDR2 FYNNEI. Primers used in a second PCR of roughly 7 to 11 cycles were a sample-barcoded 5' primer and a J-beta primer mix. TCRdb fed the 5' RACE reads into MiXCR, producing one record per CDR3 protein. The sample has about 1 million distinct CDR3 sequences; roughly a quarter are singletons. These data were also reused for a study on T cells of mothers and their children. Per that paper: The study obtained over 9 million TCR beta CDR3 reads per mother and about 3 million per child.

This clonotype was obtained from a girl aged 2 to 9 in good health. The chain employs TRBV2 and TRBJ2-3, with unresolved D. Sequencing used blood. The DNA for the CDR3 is TGTGCCAGCAGTGAAGTTCGCCCCATCGCAGTGCCCACAGATACGCAGTATTTT. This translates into CASSEVRPIAVPTDTQYF. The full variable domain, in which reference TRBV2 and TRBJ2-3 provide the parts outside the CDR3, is EPEVTQTPSHQVTQMGQEVILRCVPISNHLYFYWYRQILGQKVEFLVSFYNNEISEKSEIFDDQFSVERPDGSNFTLKIRSTKLEDSAMYFCASSEVRPIAVPTDTQYFGPGTRLTVL.